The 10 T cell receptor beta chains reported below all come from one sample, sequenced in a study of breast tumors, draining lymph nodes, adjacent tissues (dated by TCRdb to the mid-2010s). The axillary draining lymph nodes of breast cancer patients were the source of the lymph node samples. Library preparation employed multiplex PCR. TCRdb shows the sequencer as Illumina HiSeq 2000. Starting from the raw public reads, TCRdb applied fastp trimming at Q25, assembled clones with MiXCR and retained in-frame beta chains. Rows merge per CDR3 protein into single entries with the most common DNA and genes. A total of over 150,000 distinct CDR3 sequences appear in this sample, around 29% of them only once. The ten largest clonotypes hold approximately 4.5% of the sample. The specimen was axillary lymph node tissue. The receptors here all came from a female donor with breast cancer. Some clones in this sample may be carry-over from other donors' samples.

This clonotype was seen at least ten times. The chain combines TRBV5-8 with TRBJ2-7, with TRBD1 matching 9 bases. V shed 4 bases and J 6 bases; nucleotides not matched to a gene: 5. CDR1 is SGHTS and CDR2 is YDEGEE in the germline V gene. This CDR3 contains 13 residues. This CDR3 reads CASSPGQGGEQYF. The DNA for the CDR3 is TGTGCCAGCAGCCCGGGACAGGGCGGCGAGCAGTACTTC.

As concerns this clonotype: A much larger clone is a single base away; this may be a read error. CDR3 sequence: CASSPRGSGANVPPF. The CDR3 DNA reads as TGTGCCAGCAGCCCCAGGGGGTCTGGGGCCAACGTCCCGCCTTTC. V usage is TRBV7-9 and J usage is TRBJ2-6; 7 nucleotides line up with TRBD1. Germline V lookup: CDR1 SEHNR, CDR2 FQNEAQ (reference sequence). There are 15 residues in the CDR3.

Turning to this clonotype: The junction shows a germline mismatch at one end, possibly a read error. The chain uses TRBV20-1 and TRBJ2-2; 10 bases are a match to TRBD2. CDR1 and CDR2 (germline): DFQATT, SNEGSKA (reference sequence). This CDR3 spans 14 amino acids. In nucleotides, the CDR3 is TGCAGTGCCACACTAGCGGGGTACACCGGGAAGCTGTTTTTT. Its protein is CSATLAGYTGKLFF.

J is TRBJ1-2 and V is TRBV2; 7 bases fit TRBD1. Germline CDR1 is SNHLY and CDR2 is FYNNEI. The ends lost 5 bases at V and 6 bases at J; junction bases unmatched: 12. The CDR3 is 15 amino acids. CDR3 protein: CASSLTTGYRHGYTF. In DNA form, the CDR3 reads TGTGCCAGCAGTTTAACGACAGGGTATCGTCATGGCTACACCTTC. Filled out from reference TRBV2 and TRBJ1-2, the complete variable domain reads EPEVTQTPSHQVTQMGQEVILRCVPISNHLYFYWYRQILGQKVEFLVSFYNNEISEKSEIFDDQFSVERPDGSNFTLKIRSTKLEDSAMYFCASSLTTGYRHGYTFGSGTRLTVV.

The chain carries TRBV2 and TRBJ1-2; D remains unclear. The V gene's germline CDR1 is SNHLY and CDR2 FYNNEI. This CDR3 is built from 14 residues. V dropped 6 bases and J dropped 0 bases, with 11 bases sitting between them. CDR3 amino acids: CASRLSAANYGYTF. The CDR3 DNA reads TGTGCCAGCAGACTGTCGGCAGCTAACTATGGCTACACCTTC.

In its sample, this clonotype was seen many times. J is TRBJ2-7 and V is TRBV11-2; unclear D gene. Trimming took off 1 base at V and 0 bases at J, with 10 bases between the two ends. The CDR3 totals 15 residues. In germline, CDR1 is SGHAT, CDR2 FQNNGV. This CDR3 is CASSLGLGNSYEQYF. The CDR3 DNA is TGTGCCAGCAGCTTAGGCCTTGGCAACTCCTACGAGCAGTACTTC. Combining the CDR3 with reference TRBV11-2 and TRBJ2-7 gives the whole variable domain EAGVAQSPRYKIIEKRQSVAFWCNPISGHATLYWYQQILGQGPKLLIQFQNNGVVDDSQLPKDRFSAERLKGVDSTLKIQPAKLEDSAVYLCASSLGLGNSYEQYFGPGTRLTVT.

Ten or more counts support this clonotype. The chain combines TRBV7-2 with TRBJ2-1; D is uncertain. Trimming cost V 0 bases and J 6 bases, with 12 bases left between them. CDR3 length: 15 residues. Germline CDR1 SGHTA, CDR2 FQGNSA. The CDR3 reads CASSLAGPRANEQFF. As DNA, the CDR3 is TGTGCCAGCAGCTTAGCGGGCCCAAGGGCCAATGAGCAGTTCTTC.

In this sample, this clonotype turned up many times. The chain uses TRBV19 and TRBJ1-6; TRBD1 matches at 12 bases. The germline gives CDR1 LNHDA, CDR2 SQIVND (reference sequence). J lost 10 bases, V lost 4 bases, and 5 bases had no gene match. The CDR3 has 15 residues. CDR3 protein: CASSSGTGGQSPLHF. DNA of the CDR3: TGTGCCAGTAGTAGCGGGACAGGGGGCCAGTCACCCCTCCACTTT.

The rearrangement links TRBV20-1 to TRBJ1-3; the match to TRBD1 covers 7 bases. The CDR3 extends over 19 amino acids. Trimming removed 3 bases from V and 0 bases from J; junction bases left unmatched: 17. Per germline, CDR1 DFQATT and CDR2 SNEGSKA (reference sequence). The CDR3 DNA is TGCAGTGCTAGTAGGCAGGGGGGCCGCTCCCCATTCTCTGGAAACACCATATATTTT. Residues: CSASRQGGRSPFSGNTIYF.

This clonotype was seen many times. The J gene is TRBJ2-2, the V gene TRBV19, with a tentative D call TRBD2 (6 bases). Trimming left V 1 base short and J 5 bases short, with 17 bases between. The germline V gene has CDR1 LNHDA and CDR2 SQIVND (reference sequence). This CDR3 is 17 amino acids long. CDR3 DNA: TGTGCCAGTAGTATAGTTCTGGGAGGTCCGGGGACCGGGGAGCTGTTTTTT. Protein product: CASSIVLGGPGTGELFF. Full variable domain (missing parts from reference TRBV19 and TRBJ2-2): DGGITQSPKYLFRKEGQNVTLSCEQNLNHDAMYWYRQDPGQGLRLIYYSQIVNDFQKGDIAEGYSVSREKKESFPLTVTSAQKNPTAFYLCASSIVLGGPGTGELFFGEGSRLTVL.